One and the same sample provided the 8 T cell receptor beta chains below, sequenced in a study of blood T cell repertoires in COVID-19. Clones were read by immunoSEQ multiplex PCR, and TCRdb kept only the in-frame ones, dropping some. The sample lists around 250,000 clones, more than 65% occurring once. The sequenced sample was peripheral blood. The receptors derive from a man aged 45-65 years with active or convalescent COVID-19.

As regards this clone: Within the sample, other DNA sequences also encode this same CDR3. CDR3 sequence: CASSLAGAYEQYF. The DNA for the CDR3 is TGTGCCAGCAGCTTGGCGGGGGCCTACGAGCAGTACTTC. The chain carries TRBV7-9 and TRBJ2-7; 7 nucleotides match TRBD2. CDR3 size: 13 residues. Germline V gene lookup returns CDR1 SEHNR and CDR2 FQNEAQ (reference sequence). The V segment lost 3 bases and the J segment 2 bases; nucleotides outside the gene matches: 1. Full variable domain (remainder filled in from reference TRBV7-9 and TRBJ2-7): DTGVSQNPRHKITKRGQNVTFRCDPISEHNRLYWYRQTLGQGPEFLTYFQNEAQLEKSRLLSDRFSAERPKGSFSTLEIQRTEQGDSAMYLCASSLAGAYEQYFGPGTRLTVT.

The chain employs TRBV14 and TRBJ2-1, with D possibly TRBD2 on 6 matching bases. CDR1 and CDR2 (germline): SGHDN, FVKESK. The V end was cut by 4 bases, the J end by 2 bases, with 12 bases between. This CDR3 has 15 amino acids. CDR3 in amino acids: CASSLRRGAYNEQFF. CDR3 bases: TGTGCCAGCAGCCTTAGACGCGGGGCCTACAATGAGCAGTTCTTC.

The chain links TRBV5-1 to TRBJ1-5; 8 nucleotides match TRBD1. V was pared by 4 bases and J by 11 bases, with 11 bases of the junction left unmatched. Germline CDR1 is SGHRS and CDR2 is YFSETQ. CDR3 length: 14 residues. The CDR3 nucleotides are TGCGCCAGCAGCAACGGACAGGGCCAGGGAACCCAGCATTTT. Encoded protein: CASSNGQGQGTQHF.

This clone was seen a single time. This chain links TRBV19 with TRBJ1-2; the match to TRBD1 covers 8 bases. Germline V gene data show CDR1 as LNHDA and CDR2 as SQIVND (reference sequence). CDR3 length equals 15 residues. Trimming cost V 5 bases and J 4 bases; bases outside gene matches: 9. CDR3 loop: CASSAAGGLGYGYTF. Written as DNA, the CDR3 is TGTGCCAGTAGTGCCGCAGGGGGCTTGGGCTATGGCTACACCTTC.

This clone appeared a few times. The gene calls are TRBV30 and TRBJ2-7; 7 nucleotides align to TRBD1. The CDR3 runs 14 residues. J gave up 12 bases and V 0 bases, and 14 bases lay outside the gene matches. Germline values: CDR1 GTSNPN, CDR2 SVGIG (reference sequence). This CDR3 is CAWSVSPSTTGVYF. The DNA of the CDR3 is TGTGCCTGGAGTGTGTCCCCCTCCACCACAGGGGTGTACTTC.

The J gene is TRBJ2-4, the V gene TRBV10-1; 7 nucleotides agree with TRBD1. Germline loops: CDR1 WNHNN, CDR2 SYGVQD (reference sequence). This CDR3 has 17 amino acids. The V and J ends lost 5 bases and 0 bases, in that order; junction bases with no gene match: 10. CDR3 nucleotide sequence: TGCGCCAGCAGTAACAACAGGGGATTTATAGCCAAAAACATTCAGTACTTC. It encodes CASSNNRGFIAKNIQYF.

V and J are TRBV9 and TRBJ2-3, with 9 positions matching TRBD1. This CDR3 is 16 amino acids long. The germline V gene encodes CDR1 SGDLS and CDR2 YYNGEE. Germline trimming cut 3 bases from V and 3 bases from J; bases unmatched to any gene: 8. The CDR3 protein is CASSDREGQGTDTQYF. In nucleotides, the CDR3 is TGTGCCAGCAGCGACCGAGAGGGACAGGGAACAGATACGCAGTATTTT.

The chain links TRBV9 to TRBJ1-6; TRBD1 agrees at 12 bases. The CDR3 extends over 17 amino acids. Germline trimming cut 4 bases from V and 7 bases from J; bases unmatched to any gene: 9. Germline loops: CDR1 SGDLS, CDR2 YYNGEE. The CDR3 DNA sequence: TGTGCCAGCAGCCTCGGGACAGGGGGCACTTGGAATTCACCCCTCCACTTT. This gives the protein CASSLGTGGTWNSPLHF.